One and the same sample provided the 25 T cell receptor beta chains below, sequenced in a study of blood T cell repertoires in COVID-19. Here immunoSEQ multiplex PCR was the method, and the copy in TCRdb shows in-frame clones only, minus some. The sample comprises 95,000 to 150,000 clones, about 78% of which are singletons, and approximately 2.5% rests with the top ten. Material: peripheral blood. These receptor sequences come from a man between 65 and 85 years old with acute or convalescent COVID-19.

This clone was detected a few times. The CDR3 DNA reads TGTGCCAGCAGCTGGCCGGGCAGGGGCCTCTACGAGCAGTACTTC. It encodes CASSWPGRGLYEQYF. The chain is built from TRBV7-2 and TRBJ2-7; tentatively, D is TRBD1 (6 bases). The length of the CDR3 is 15 residues. Germline CDR1 SGHTA, CDR2 FQGNSA. V was pared by 4 bases and J by 3 bases, with 16 bases between.

This chain joins TRBV28 and TRBJ2-7, with 9 bases that match TRBD1. V shed 5 bases and J 1 base; nucleotides not matched to a gene: 12. The CDR3 has 17 amino acids. Germline CDR1 is MDHEN and CDR2 is SYDVKM. The DNA of the CDR3 is TGTGCCAGCAGTCCCTGGGGACAGGGAACGAGGTCCTACGAGCAGTACTTC. Translated, it gives CASSPWGQGTRSYEQYF. The variable domain in full, with the rest retrieved from reference TRBV28 and TRBJ2-7, is DVKVTQSSRYLVKRTGEKVFLECVQDMDHENMFWYRQDPGLGLRLIYFSYDVKMKEKGDIPEGYSVSREKKERFSLILESASTNQTSMYLCASSPWGQGTRSYEQYFGPGTRLTVT.

The genes are TRBV6-6 and TRBJ1-3; D unresolved. The ends were cut back, 2 bases at V and 0 bases at J, with 8 bases in the middle. Germline CDR1 reads MNHNY; CDR2 reads SVGAGI (reference sequence). The CDR3 spans 15 residues. The CDR3 nucleotides are TGTGCCAGCAGTTACGGGCCCTCCTCTGGAAACACCATATATTTT. It yields the protein CASSYGPSSGNTIYF.

V usage is TRBV6-6 and J usage is TRBJ1-2; TRBD1 aligns across 8 bases. The CDR3 has 15 residues. The junction had 6 bases not matched to a gene; V was cut back by 2 bases and J by 4 bases. The germline CDR1 and CDR2 sequences are MNHNY and SVGAGI (reference sequence). The CDR3 sequence: CASSYADRVLYGYTF. CDR3 DNA: TGTGCCAGCAGTTACGCGGACAGGGTGCTCTATGGCTACACCTTC.

This clone has only one observation. J is TRBJ1-2 and V is TRBV2; TRBD1 agrees at 8 bases. This CDR3 region has 14 residues. The V segment lost 6 bases and the J segment 4 bases; nucleotides outside the gene matches: 7. Germline CDR1 is SNHLY and CDR2 is FYNNEI. Here the CDR3 DNA reads TGTGCCAGCAGGGCCGACAGGGGTCCCTATGGCTACACCTTC. It codes for CASRADRGPYGYTF.

This clone was detected a few times. This chain joins TRBV4-3 and TRBJ1-2; tentatively, D is TRBD1 (6 bases). Germline CDR1 reads LGHNA; CDR2 reads YSLEER. This CDR3 has 16 amino acids. Trimming pared 3 bases from V and 4 bases from J, leaving 18 bases between. DNA of the CDR3: TGCGCCAGCAGCCAGGCTTCGGGGGGGGCTTCCTATGGCTACACCTTC. Amino acids: CASSQASGGASYGYTF.

This clone was counted only a few times. The chain links TRBV3-1 (or the pseudogene TRBV3-2) to TRBJ1-1; D may be TRBD1 (6 bases). CDR1 and CDR2 from the germline V gene are LGHDT and YNNKEL (reference sequence). The germline V and J ends were trimmed by 0 bases and 1 base, with 9 bases remaining between them. The CDR3 length is 15 residues. CDR3 DNA sequence: TGTGCCAGCAGCCAAGATGTGGGGGCGAACACTGAAGCTTTCTTT. Translated: CASSQDVGANTEAFF.

The CDR3 region has the DNA TGTGCCAGTAGTCCCTCCGGGACAGGGGTGAGGTATGGCTACACCTTC. Its translation: CASSPSGTGVRYGYTF. This chain joins TRBV19 and TRBJ1-2; TRBD1 agrees at 10 bases. J was trimmed by 5 bases and V by 5 bases; bases with no gene match: 11. CDR1 and CDR2 (germline): LNHDA, SQIVND (reference sequence). The CDR3 is 16 residues long.

The gene calls are TRBV3-1 (or the pseudogene TRBV3-2) and TRBJ1-6; tentatively, D is TRBD1 (5 bases). The V and J ends lost 4 bases and 7 bases respectively, with 17 bases between them. The CDR3 is 16 residues long. Germline V CDR1 and CDR2: LGHDT, YNNKEL (reference sequence). The CDR3 reads CASSPHGQSANSPLHF. The CDR3 coding sequence is TGTGCCAGCAGCCCCCACGGACAATCTGCCAATTCACCCCTCCACTTT.

DNA for the CDR3: TGTGCCAGCAGTCCACAGGCAGGGGGGCCGTATGGCTACACCTTC. Its protein product is CASSPQAGGPYGYTF. The chain employs TRBV6-5 and TRBJ1-2; 7 bases are shared with TRBD1. The CDR3 sequence is 15 residues long. The junction had 11 bases not matched to a gene; V was cut back by 5 bases and J by 5 bases. CDR1 and CDR2 (germline): MNHEY, SVGAGI.

CDR3 sequence: CASTDFGAAKNIQYF. The CDR3 nucleotides are TGTGCCAGCACCGACTTTGGAGCGGCCAAAAACATTCAGTACTTC. The chain couples TRBV7-2 to TRBJ2-4, with unresolved D. Germline CDR1 and CDR2: SGHTA and FQGNSA. This CDR3 spans 15 amino acids. Trimming cost V 7 bases and J 1 base, with 14 bases left between them.

The chain combines TRBV4-3 with TRBJ1-6; no clear D gene. This CDR3 spans 17 amino acids. Trimming removed 4 bases at V and 0 bases at J, with 13 bases between. Germline CDR1 LGHNA, CDR2 YSLEER. CDR3 bases: TGCGCCAGCAGCCGCGGGTCAACTGACTCCTATAATTCACCCCTCCACTTT. As protein: CASSRGSTDSYNSPLHF.

The chain combines TRBV3-1 (or the pseudogene TRBV3-2) with TRBJ2-2; D call uncertain. Germline CDR1 and CDR2: LGHDT and YNNKEL (reference sequence). The CDR3 covers 16 residues. Trimming cost V 1 base and J 4 bases, with 13 bases left between them. The CDR3 spells CASSQVPSPGTGELFF. For the CDR3, the DNA is TGTGCCAGCAGCCAAGTCCCCTCTCCGGGCACCGGGGAGCTGTTTTTT.

The chain recombines TRBV2 with TRBJ1-5; D unclear. The V end was cut by 0 bases, the J end by 5 bases, with 5 bases between. This CDR3 has 13 amino acids. Per germline, CDR1 SNHLY and CDR2 FYNNEI. DNA of the CDR3: TGTGCCAGCAGTGAAGCAGAGCATCAGCCCCAGCATTTT. It encodes CASSEAEHQPQHF.

The chain is built from TRBV25-1 and TRBJ2-7; 9 bases align to TRBD1. J gave up 3 bases and V 1 base, and 1 base lay outside the gene matches. The V gene's germline CDR1 is MGHDK and CDR2 SYGVNS. The CDR3 covers 14 residues. The CDR3, as DNA: TGTGCCAGCAGTGAATGGGGACAGGGCTACGAGCAGTACTTC. Amino acid sequence: CASSEWGQGYEQYF.

The genes are TRBV5-1 and TRBJ2-7; weak D call: TRBD1 (6 bases). The CDR3 contains 14 residues. V was trimmed by 5 bases and J by 3 bases, leaving 15 bases between them. The germline gives CDR1 SGHRS, CDR2 YFSETQ. The CDR3 loop reads CASSSGTTNYEQYF. The CDR3 bases are TGCGCCAGCAGTTCCGGGACAACTAACTACGAGCAGTACTTC. The full variable domain, its missing parts supplied by reference TRBV5-1 and TRBJ2-7, is KAGVTQTPRYLIKTRGQQVTLSCSPISGHRSVSWYQQTPGQGLQFLFEYFSETQRNKGNFPGRFSGRQFSNSRSEMNVSTLELGDSALYLCASSSGTTNYEQYFGPGTRLTVT.

The rearrangement uses TRBV6-2 or TRBV6-3 and TRBJ2-6, with TRBD2 as a possible D gene (5 bases). V gave up 0 bases and J gave up 3 bases, with 12 bases separating them. CDR3 size: 17 residues. CDR1 is MNHEY and CDR2 is SVGEGT in the germline V gene. CDR3 loop: CASSYSLEASGANVLTF. The CDR3 nucleotides are TGTGCCAGCAGTTACTCTTTGGAGGCTAGTGGGGCCAACGTCCTGACTTTC.

This clone occurred once. The chain recombines TRBV6-4 with TRBJ2-1; 9 positions match TRBD1. The CDR3 is 17 residues long. Trimming took 0 bases from V and 4 from J; bases not matched to a gene: 7. Germline V gives CDR1 MRHNA, CDR2 SNTAGT. The CDR3 is CASSDSGQGGRYNEQFF. The CDR3 DNA sequence: TGTGCCAGCAGTGACTCGGGACAGGGAGGGAGGTACAATGAGCAGTTCTTC.

This rearrangement joins TRBV11-3 to TRBJ1-1; D remains ambiguous. Germline V gives CDR1 SGHNT, CDR2 YENEEA. Trimming stripped 2 bases from V and 3 bases from J, with 10 bases between. The CDR3 extends over 14 amino acids. The CDR3 DNA sequence: TGTGCCAGCAGCTTATACCCAGGTTACACTGAAGCTTTCTTT. Its translation is CASSLYPGYTEAFF. Full variable domain (missing parts from reference TRBV11-3 and TRBJ1-1): EAGVVQSPRYKIIEKKQPVAFWCNPISGHNTLYWYLQNLGQGPELLIRYENEEAVDDSQLPKDRFSAERLKGVDSTLKIQPAELGDSAVYLCASSLYPGYTEAFFGQGTRLTVV.

This chain uses TRBV6-5 with TRBJ1-3; perhaps TRBD1 as D (5 bases). The V end lost 5 bases, the J end lost 3 bases, and 14 bases lay between the germline ends. The V gene's germline CDR1 is MNHEY and CDR2 SVGAGI. CDR3 length: 15 amino acids. The CDR3 DNA reads TGTGCCAGCAGTATTACATCAGGGAATGGAAACACCATATATTTT. Amino acids: CASSITSGNGNTIYF.

The chain employs TRBV29-1 and TRBJ1-3; 7 nucleotides match TRBD1. CDR3 length: 13 amino acids. V shed 6 bases, J shed 2 bases, and the junction held 4 bases outside the gene matches. CDR1 is SQVTM and CDR2 is ANQGSEA in the germline V gene. The CDR3 reads CSVSGTAGNTIYF. CDR3 bases: TGCAGCGTCTCCGGGACAGCTGGAAACACCATATATTTT.

V and J are TRBV7-3 and TRBJ2-1, with 7 bases matching TRBD2. The CDR3 sequence is 13 residues long. Germline V gene lookup returns CDR1 SGHTA and CDR2 FQGTGA. The J segment lost 5 bases and the V segment lost 2 bases, leaving 0 bases of the junction unmatched. CDR3 sequence: CASSLAGDNEQFF. The CDR3 bases are TGTGCCAGCAGCTTAGCGGGGGACAATGAGCAGTTCTTC. The whole variable domain, remainder taken from reference TRBV7-3 and TRBJ2-1, is GAGVSQTPSNKVTEKGKYVELRCDPISGHTALYWYRQSLGQGPEFLIYFQGTGAADDSGLPNDRFFAVRPEGSVSTLKIQRTERGDSAVYLCASSLAGDNEQFFGPGTRLTVL.

The chain combines TRBV6-5 with TRBJ1-5, with D possibly being TRBD1 (5 bases). This CDR3 has 15 amino acids. The ends were cut back, 5 bases at V and 0 bases at J, with 11 bases in the middle. The germline V gene has CDR1 MNHEY and CDR2 SVGAGI. The CDR3 loop is CASSPGGYSNQPQHF. CDR3 nucleotide sequence: TGTGCCAGCAGTCCCGGGGGTTATAGCAATCAGCCCCAGCATTTT.

J is TRBJ2-5 and V is TRBV4-2; D is possibly TRBD1 (5 bases). CDR1 and CDR2 (germline): LGHNA, YNFKEQ. The CDR3 totals 15 residues. V lost 4 bases and J lost 0, with 12 bases in between. The CDR3 nucleotides read TGTGCCAGCAGCCGGTATAAAGGGGACCAAGAGACCCAGTACTTC. The encoded protein is CASSRYKGDQETQYF.

In nucleotides, the CDR3 is TGTGCCACCAGCAGAGAGAGGGCAGGAAGTACTGAAGCTTTCTTT. Its translation: CATSRERAGSTEAFF. This rearrangement joins TRBV15 to TRBJ1-1, with no clear D. Trimming cost V 0 bases and J 5 bases, with 13 bases left between them. Germline CDR1 LNHNV, CDR2 YYDKDF (reference sequence). This CDR3 is 15 amino acids long.